This note documents a single T cell receptor beta chain sequence. In germline, CDR1 is SNHLY, CDR2 FYNNEI. The CDR3 is 15 amino acids. The ends were cut back, 6 bases at V and 1 base at J, with 13 bases in the middle. Sequencing used immunoSEQ multiplex PCR; TCRdb keeps in-frame clones, though not all of them. The data contain 30,000 to 35,000 clones, around 90% of them singletons. The data originate from a study of blood T cell repertoires in COVID-19. The V gene is TRBV2, the J gene TRBJ1-3, with no clear D. What was sequenced was peripheral blood. The TCR comes from a man between 60 and 70 years old with COVID-19, enrolled during active disease. CDR3 coding DNA: TGTGCCAGCAGAAGCGGCTGGGGTTCTGGAAACACCATATATTTT. This encodes CASRSGWGSGNTIYF.